A selection of T cell receptor beta chains follows, all from one sample in a study of cytomegalovirus exposure and HLA in healthy donors. Some clones are missing from TCRdb's copy, which holds only in-frame ones; the method was immunoSEQ multiplex PCR. The repertoire holds 54,000 or so clones, 70% seen once, with 15% to 20% in the top ten. Specimen: PBMCs. Source of these receptors: an older woman in good health and CMV-seropositive. CDR3s include the opening cysteine and the closing phenylalanine or tryptophan. A D gene is named only where the DNA matches it firmly. Rows may omit the clone size; those that give it use once, few, many or a size class.

TRBV18,.,.,TRBJ2-7,CASSPTPGDYEQYF,TGTGCCAGCTCACCGACTCCGGGAGATTACGAGCAGTACTTC
TRBV11-3,.,.,TRBJ2-2,CASSRLDTGELFF,TGTGCCAGCAGCCGACTAGACACCGGGGAGCTGTTTTTT
TRBV19,.,TRBD1,TRBJ2-5,CASSRRTGKETQYF,TGTGCCAGTAGTAGAAGGACAGGGAAGGAGACCCAGTACTTC
TRBV27,once,TRBD1,TRBJ2-1,CASRQGARGPSGEQFF,TGTGCCAGCAGGCAGGGGGCCAGGGGGCCTTCCGGTGAGCAGTTCTTC
TRBV6-5,.,.,TRBJ1-2,CASRVQGTHGYTF,TGTGCCAGCAGGGTACAGGGAACCCATGGCTACACCTTC
TRBV7-9,.,.,TRBJ1-1,CSSSLPPGHLSKNTEAFF,TGTTCCAGCAGCTTACCTCCGGGACACCTTTCCAAGAACACTGAAGCTTTCTTT
TRBV6-1,.,.,TRBJ1-1,CASSEAGGGTEAFF,TGTGCCAGCAGTGAAGCTGGGGGAGGCACTGAAGCTTTCTTT
TRBV5-8,.,TRBD1,TRBJ1-1,CASSLRDRGTEAFF,TGTGCCAGCAGCCTCCGGGACAGGGGCACTGAAGCTTTCTTT
TRBV6-5,.,TRBD1,TRBJ1-1,CASGLKQGGNTEAFF,TGTGCCAGCGGATTAAAACAGGGGGGAAACACTGAAGCTTTCTTT
TRBV6-1,.,.,TRBJ2-5,CASSRQPSEETQYF,TGTGCCAGCAGTCGACAGCCTTCGGAAGAGACCCAGTACTTC
TRBV11-3,few,TRBD1,TRBJ2-5,CASSTHRDREETQYF,TGTGCCAGCAGCACTCACCGGGACAGGGAAGAGACCCAGTACTTC
TRBV5-1,.,TRBD2,TRBJ2-5,CASRFLAGKETQYF,TGCGCCAGCAGATTCCTAGCGGGGAAAGAGACCCAGTACTTC
TRBV18,.,.,TRBJ1-2,CASSPPEGSYGYTF,TGTGCCAGCTCACCACCGGAGGGTTCCTATGGCTACACCTTC
TRBV4-1,.,TRBD1,TRBJ2-7,CASSPTGGGRFYYEQYF,TGCGCCAGCAGCCCGACAGGGGGAGGCAGGTTTTACTACGAGCAGTACTTC
TRBV19,.,.,TRBJ2-5,CASSIPPRGTQYF,TGTGCCAGTAGTATTCCACCCCGGGGGACCCAGTACTTC
TRBV5-6,.,TRBD1,TRBJ2-2,CASSLAAGGFFTGELFF,TGTGCCAGCAGCCTGGCTGCAGGGGGTTTCTTCACCGGGGAGCTGTTTTTT
TRBV6-1,.,TRBD1,TRBJ1-3,CASILTGTGGNTIYF,TGTGCCAGCATCTTGACCGGGACAGGGGGAAACACCATATATTTT
TRBV5-1,.,TRBD2,TRBJ2-1,CASTLGSTAGYNEQFF,TGCGCCAGCACCCTGGGCTCGACAGCGGGGTACAATGAGCAGTTCTTC
TRBV5-6,.,.,TRBJ1-2,CASSSQGSGNYGYTF,TGTGCCAGCAGCTCACAGGGATCGGGGAACTATGGCTACACCTTC
TRBV6-5,.,.,TRBJ1-3,CASSYGHSSGNTIYF,TGTGCCAGCAGTTACGGACACAGCTCTGGAAACACCATATATTTT
TRBV9,.,.,TRBJ2-1,CASSVVEDEQFF,TGTGCCAGCAGCGTAGTTGAGGATGAGCAGTTCTTC
TRBV7-2,.,.,TRBJ1-1,CASSLLGQANTEAFF,TGTGCCAGCAGCTTACTGGGGCAGGCCAACACTGAAGCTTTCTTT
TRBV6-4,.,.,TRBJ2-7,CASSEQGGSSKYEQYF,TGTGCCAGCAGTGAGCAGGGAGGATCTTCCAAATACGAGCAGTACTTC
TRBV7-8,.,TRBD2,TRBJ2-3,CASSPRTSGAQDTQYF,TGTGCCAGCAGCCCACGTACTAGCGGGGCGCAGGATACGCAGTATTTT
TRBV30,.,TRBD1,TRBJ1-5,CAWSRSGGAGQPQHF,TGTGCCTGGAGTCGGTCAGGGGGCGCGGGGCAGCCCCAGCATTTT
TRBV11-2,.,.,TRBJ2-1,CASSLDWTITHEQFF,TGTGCCAGCAGCTTAGATTGGACAATCACTCATGAGCAGTTCTTC
TRBV7-2,.,TRBD1,TRBJ1-3,CASSLRQGAGNTIYF,TGTGCCAGCAGCTTACGACAGGGGGCTGGAAACACCATATATTTT
TRBV7-3,.,TRBD2,TRBJ2-7,CASSRAAGRDEQYF,TGTGCCAGCAGCCGGGCGGCAGGGAGGGACGAGCAGTACTTC
TRBV4-3,.,.,TRBJ1-3,CASSQDPGSGNTIYF,TGCGCCAGCAGCCAAGATCCGGGGTCTGGAAACACCATATATTTT
TRBV4-3,.,.,TRBJ1-5,CASSQDLAGGNQPQHF,TGCGCCAGCAGCCAAGATCTGGCAGGGGGCAATCAGCCCCAGCATTTT
TRBV14,medium-sized,TRBD1,TRBJ2-1,CASSLLPGQGDNEQFF,TGTGCCAGCAGCCTACTACCGGGACAGGGGGATAATGAGCAGTTCTTC
TRBV7-2,.,.,TRBJ1-6,CASSYQNSPLHF,TGTGCCAGCAGCTACCAGAATTCACCCCTCCACTTT
TRBV10-2,.,TRBD1,TRBJ1-2,CASGGDRGYGYTF,TGCGCCAGCGGAGGGGACAGGGGCTATGGCTACACCTTC
TRBV30,.,TRBD1,TRBJ1-2,CAWSGTPPPDRLDYGYTF,TGTGCCTGGAGTGGAACCCCGCCCCCGGACAGGTTAGACTATGGCTACACCTTC
TRBV9,.,.,TRBJ1-2,CASSVVDQGNYGYTF,TGTGCCAGCAGCGTAGTCGATCAGGGTAACTACGGCTACACCTTC
TRBV27,.,TRBD1,TRBJ1-1,CASSPIGTGFLIRTEAFF,TGTGCCAGCAGTCCCATCGGGACAGGCTTTTTGATTAGGACTGAAGCTTTCTTT
TRBV7-2,.,TRBD1,TRBJ1-4,CASSTGQGATNEKLFF,TGTGCCAGCAGCACCGGACAGGGTGCAACTAATGAAAAACTGTTTTTT
TRBV4-3,few,.,TRBJ1-5,CASSQVAGEQPQHF,TGCGCCAGCAGCCAAGTGGCGGGTGAACAGCCCCAGCATTTT
TRBV18,.,TRBD1,TRBJ2-1,CASSLSIQGLFGNEQFF,TGTGCCAGCTCACTCTCAATACAGGGGCTGTTCGGCAATGAGCAGTTCTTC
TRBV5-8,.,TRBD1,TRBJ1-5,CASSGGTGTYSNQPQHF,TGTGCCAGCAGCGGCGGGACAGGCACTTATAGCAATCAGCCCCAGCATTTT
TRBV18,.,TRBD1,TRBJ1-2,CASSPSTGVGYTF,TGTGCCAGCTCACCAAGTACAGGGGTCGGCTACACCTTC
TRBV10-2,.,TRBD1,TRBJ1-1,CASSLTGATEAFF,TGCGCCAGCAGCCTAACAGGGGCGACTGAAGCTTTCTTT
TRBV19,.,.,TRBJ1-1,CASRTSQGDTEAFF,TGTGCCAGTAGAACCTCGCAAGGGGACACTGAAGCTTTCTTT
TRBV19,.,.,TRBJ2-5,CASSIQGPRETQYF,TGTGCCAGTAGTATACAGGGGCCGAGGGAGACCCAGTACTTC
TRBV2,few,.,TRBJ2-5,CASSVSETQYF,TGTGCCAGCAGTGTAAGCGAGACCCAGTACTTC